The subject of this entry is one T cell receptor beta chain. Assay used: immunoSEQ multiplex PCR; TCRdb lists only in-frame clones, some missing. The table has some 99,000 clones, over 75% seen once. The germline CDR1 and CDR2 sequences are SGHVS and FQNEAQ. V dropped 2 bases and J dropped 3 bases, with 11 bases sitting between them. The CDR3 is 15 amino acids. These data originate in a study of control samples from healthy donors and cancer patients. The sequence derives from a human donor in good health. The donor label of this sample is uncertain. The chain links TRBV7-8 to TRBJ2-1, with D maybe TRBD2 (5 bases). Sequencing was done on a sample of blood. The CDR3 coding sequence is TGTGCCAGCAGCTTATCAACGGGGAACTACAATGAGCAGTTCTTC. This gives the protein CASSLSTGNYNEQFF.